These T cell receptor beta chains were read from a single sample in a study of cytomegalovirus exposure and HLA in healthy donors. Profiling relied on immunoSEQ multiplex PCR, and the TCRdb table lists in-frame clones only, not all of them. In the table there are 150,000 to 250,000 clones, roughly 81% of which are singletons. Sequencing was done on a sample of PBMCs. The receptors shown here come from a woman younger than 45 in good health and CMV-seronegative. Each CDR3 is given without its conserved first and last residue.

>TRBV11-3
ASSLRGGSSYNEQF
>TRBV7-9
ASSSWGRGGQETQY
>TRBV11-1
ASSLEGTGSPLH
>TRBV27
ASRLAGSFYEQY
>TRBV29-1
SVRDRVAYEQY
>TRBV14
ASSHRGRPQY
>TRBV9
ASSPTPDPGGFGEKLF
>TRBV5-4
ASSTWTGGEQY
>TRBV25-1
ASSSPPGQGNTGELF
>TRBV7-2
ASSRGGSTDTQY
>TRBV2
ASSERGGSSYEQY
>TRBV7-9
ASSSQGANGETQY
>TRBV2
ASSPAINNQPQH
>TRBV9
ASSSGPTEAF
>TRBV19
ASSIEQGSEQY
>TRBV6-5
ASSYSMLVSYGYT
>TRBV7-6
ATGGGLGNTGELF
>TRBV13
ASSLVGEDAHYEQY
>TRBV9
ASSAWGRVTNYGYT
>TRBV13
ASSLEGDQDYGYT
>TRBV7-6
ASSPRTGGVLHEQY
>TRBV11-3
ASSFRGSSNTGELF
>TRBV5-6
ASSFLDRGSSPLH
>TRBV27
ASSLSWAPSREAF